The clone carrying this T cell receptor (beta chain) has just a few counts. Its antigen is as yet unknown. The CDR3 is 12 residues long. In germline, CDR1 is SNHLY, CDR2 FYNNEI. Deletions cut 2 bases from V and 10 bases from J, with 9 bases between. This record belongs to a study of cytomegalovirus exposure and HLA in healthy donors. The PCR contained 60 Vbeta and 13 Jbeta primers. Authors' methods: It was a later analysis that counted tens of millions of unique TCR beta chains, of which approximately 11 million were shared. TCRdb's copy holds only in-frame clones and misses some; the assay was immunoSEQ multiplex PCR. Clone size and V and J calls were adopted from that table, with D and trimming inferred from the DNA. This sample has approximately 120,000 clones, with over 60% found just once. General study points: A later analysis linked a missense DCLRE1C variant to TCR beta V- and J-gene trimming. In a later analysis, across HLA loci, associated TCR counts were highest for DRB1, lowest for HLA-C. Later analysis indicated greater clonal expansion among HLA-associated TCR beta chains than among equally common other chains.

This TCR derives from a female donor in good health and CMV-seronegative. The V and J genes are TRBV2 and TRBJ2-1; D might be TRBD2 (6 bases). Material for sequencing was PBMCs. DNA of the CDR3: TGTGCCAGCAGTGAACTGGCGGGGGAGCAGTTCTTC. Protein: CASSELAGEQFF.